A single sample gave rise to the 22 T cell receptor beta chains below, sequenced in a study of CXCR3-negative and CXCR3-positive naive CD8 T cells. Through 5' RACE with UMI labels, the TRB cDNA libraries were prepared. With the 5' RACE reads reprocessed, TCRdb shows one record per CDR3 protein and no DNA. The listing records fewer than 80,000 distinct CDR3 sequences. Source material: naive CXCR3- CD8+ T cells from blood. Subset noted: CD45RO-CCR7+CD27+CD95- naive CD8+ T cells lacking CXCR3 (TNR3-). The receptor source for this set is a human donor in good health. Some clones in this sample may be carry-over from other donors' samples.

The chain is built from TRBV29-1 and TRBJ2-2; TCRdb indicates TRBD1, and absent DNA this call remains unverified. Germline loops: CDR1 SQVTM, CDR2 ANQGSEA. This CDR3 comprises 15 residues. The CDR3 loop is CSVEESVRGSGELFF.

J is TRBJ2-5 and V is TRBV3-1; TCRdb returns TRBD1, unconfirmable since there is no DNA. CDR3 size: 17 residues. Germline CDR1 is LGHDT and CDR2 is YNNKEL (reference sequence). The CDR3 spells CASSQHPRLGEGETQYF.

This chain uses TRBV7-2 with TRBJ2-7; the TCRdb call, TRBD1, lacks DNA for checking. The CDR3 has 16 amino acids. CDR1 is SGHTA and CDR2 is FQGNSA in the germline V gene. CDR3 sequence reads: CASSLEHRVWTYEQYF.

The chain joins TRBV7-9 to TRBJ2-1; absent DNA, TCRdb's TRBD2 call cannot be checked. Per germline, CDR1 SEHNR and CDR2 FQNEAQ (reference sequence). This CDR3 has 16 amino acids. CDR3 residues: CASSQGLAGSYNEQFF.

The chain combines TRBV20-1 with TRBJ2-7; TCRdb indicates TRBD2, and absent DNA this call remains unverified. Germline values: CDR1 DFQATT, CDR2 SNEGSKA (reference sequence). The CDR3 is 13 amino acids. The CDR3 is CSASGTASYEQYF.

The rearrangement joins TRBV14 to TRBJ2-3; the D call of TRBD1 rests on TCRdb alone, since no DNA is present to check it. CDR1 SGHDN and CDR2 FVKESK come from the germline V gene. CDR3 size: 20 residues. CDR3 amino acids: CASSQPKTGVRSGGTDTQYF.

This rearrangement joins TRBV20-1 to TRBJ1-2. CDR1 and CDR2 from the germline V gene are DFQATT and SNEGSKA (reference sequence). The CDR3 is made up of 11 amino acids. CDR3 sequence reads: CSARLIRGYTF.

V gene TRBV4-1 combines with J gene TRBJ2-1; checking the TCRdb D call of TRBD2 is not possible without DNA. Germline V lookup: CDR1 MGHRA, CDR2 YSYEKL. The length of the CDR3 is 18 residues. The CDR3 protein is CASSRAGLAEGLDNEQFF.

The chain links TRBV3-1 to TRBJ2-1. Per the germline V gene, CDR1 is LGHDT and CDR2 is YNNKEL (reference sequence). The CDR3 covers 12 residues. This CDR3 reads CASSPGLNEQFF.

The J gene is TRBJ2-1, the V gene TRBV7-8; TCRdb reports TRBD1, a call that lacks DNA to check it against. CDR1 and CDR2 from the germline V gene are SGHVS and FQNEAQ. The CDR3 is 15 residues long. CDR3 residues: CASSDTGTAYNEQFF.

V is TRBV5-1 and J is TRBJ2-7; the D gene TCRdb calls, TRBD1, cannot be checked with no DNA. The CDR3 has 13 amino acids. The germline V gene has CDR1 SGHRS and CDR2 YFSETQ. CDR3 sequence reads: CASRYDRAYEQYF.

This rearrangement joins TRBV12-3 or TRBV12-4 to TRBJ2-3; TCRdb's D call, TRBD1, is unchecked because there is no DNA. The CDR3 consists of 13 residues. CDR3 sequence: CASSRRPWDTQYF.

J is TRBJ2-7 and V is TRBV6-2 or TRBV6-3; the D call of TRBD2 rests on TCRdb alone, since no DNA is present to check it. CDR3 length: 14 residues. Germline loops: CDR1 MNHEY, CDR2 SVGEGT. The CDR3 reads CASSYSSGDYEQYF.

This chain links TRBV12-3 or TRBV12-4 with TRBJ1-4; TCRdb picks TRBD1, but there is no DNA to check that call. The CDR3 totals 14 residues. CDR3 amino acids: CASATGYGREKLFF.

In terms of frequency, this clonotype is medium-sized. CDR3 residues: CASSQEAEYSYNEQFF. This chain uses TRBV4-2 with TRBJ2-1; TCRdb selects TRBD2, and the lack of DNA leaves this call unchecked. In germline, CDR1 is LGHNA, CDR2 YNFKEQ. The CDR3 contains 16 residues.

The chain joins TRBV7-2 to TRBJ2-7; TCRdb calls TRBD1, which cannot be checked without DNA. This CDR3 has 14 amino acids. The germline gives CDR1 SGHTA, CDR2 FQGNSA. CDR3 residues: CATSGGTGAWEQYF.

J is TRBJ2-5 and V is TRBV7-6. CDR3 length: 17 residues. Germline assignment: CDR1 SGHVS and CDR2 FNYEAQ. The chain's CDR3 is CASSLGVGSNSRETQYF.

V and J are TRBV12-5 and TRBJ1-1; the TCRdb call, TRBD1, lacks DNA for checking. Per germline, CDR1 LGHNT and CDR2 FRNRAP. This CDR3 comprises 17 residues. This CDR3 reads CASGLLGSRGQNTEAFF.

The chain employs TRBV29-1 and TRBJ2-1. Germline V gene lookup returns CDR1 SQVTM and CDR2 ANQGSEA. This CDR3 contains 16 residues. CDR3 sequence: CSARAIDRSSYNEQFF.

The chain couples TRBV6-1 to TRBJ1-2; there is no DNA to check the TCRdb D call of TRBD1. The V gene's germline CDR1 is MNHNS and CDR2 SASEGT. The CDR3 covers 13 residues. CDR3: CASQQGLNYGYTF.

The chain recombines TRBV6-6 with TRBJ2-3; TCRdb designates TRBD1, a call that cannot be tested without DNA. Germline lookup yields CDR1 MNHNY and CDR2 SVGAGI (reference sequence). This CDR3 comprises 14 residues. The CDR3 region is CATDPPGDTDTQYF.

V gene TRBV12-3 or TRBV12-4 combines with J gene TRBJ2-7; no DNA is available, so the TRBD2 call from TCRdb remains unchecked. The CDR3 runs to 14 residues. The CDR3 sequence is CASRLGLGSYEQYF.